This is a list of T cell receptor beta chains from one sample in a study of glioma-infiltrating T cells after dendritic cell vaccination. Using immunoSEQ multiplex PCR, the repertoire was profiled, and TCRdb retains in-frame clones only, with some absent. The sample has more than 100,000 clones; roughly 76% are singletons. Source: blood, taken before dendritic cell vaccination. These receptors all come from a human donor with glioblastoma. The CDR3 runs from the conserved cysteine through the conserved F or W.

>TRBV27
CASRLSGGQYEQYF
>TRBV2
CASRAPTSGAHEQYF
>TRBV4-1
CASSQSDRGIADTQYF
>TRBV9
CASSVASGVTYGYTF
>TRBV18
CASSRQPQSLSQETQYF
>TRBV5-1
CASSGDRANTEAFF
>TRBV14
CASSRTWDRTGANVLTF
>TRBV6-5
CASSRRTAPNYGYTF
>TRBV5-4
CASSRDNSYEQYF
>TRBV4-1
CASSQPLKGRGDSGANVLTF
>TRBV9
CASSVEPSGAGDTQYF
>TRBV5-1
CASSGGTGAGNTIYF
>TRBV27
CASSARSVMNTEAFF
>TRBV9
CASSDPRGAVEQETQYF
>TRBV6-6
CASRASGEIIYEQYF
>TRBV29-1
CSVEGDRGYGYTF
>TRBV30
CAWRPDRDGGQYF
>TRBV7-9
CASSLEAQGDQPQHF
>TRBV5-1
CASSLRAGRDEAFF
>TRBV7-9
CASSPQGSNEQFF
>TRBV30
CAWSQGLQSSYNSPLHF
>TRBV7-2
CASSSRQGSYEQYF
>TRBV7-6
CASSLVASSYNSPLHF
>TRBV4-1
CASSQTRQGGSYEQYF
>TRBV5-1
CASSLDRDSKTYEQYF
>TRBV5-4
CASSLGRTVPSTDTQYF
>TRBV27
CASSRQGFGGYTF
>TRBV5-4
CASSQDLTGQGGNSPLHF
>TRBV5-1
CASSLAVRGDGYTF
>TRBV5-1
CASSYGTGRGTEAFF
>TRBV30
CAWEATNEKLFF
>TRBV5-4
CASSPPGLAGGIYEQYF
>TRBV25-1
CASSERRGLTEAFF
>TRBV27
CASSLYNEQFF
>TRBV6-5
CASSGRDRQPEQYF
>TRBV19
CASSISDTSTDTQYF
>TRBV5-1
CASSLDNPGSGNTIYF
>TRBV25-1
CASSESVGREGETQYF
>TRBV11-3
CASSRDRGGRTDTQYF
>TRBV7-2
CASSPQGNEQFF
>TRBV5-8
CASSIREQYF
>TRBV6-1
CASSEAQGSANYGYTF
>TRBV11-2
CASSLGSGETQYF
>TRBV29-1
CSVARDHTDTQYF
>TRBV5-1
CASSLATAGPNSPLHF
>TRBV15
CATSRDGGGGRNTNYGYTF
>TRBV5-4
CASSSWTGSYEQYF
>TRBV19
CASLPTGGNTEAFF
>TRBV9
CASSPRDRGYGYTF
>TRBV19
CASSMYRGLNEQYF
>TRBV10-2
CASSESPGGDTEAFF